The 19 T cell receptor beta chains reported below all come from one sample, sequenced in a study of cytomegalovirus exposure and HLA in healthy donors. Assay: immunoSEQ multiplex PCR; the TCRdb copy retains only in-frame clones and omits some. The table shows more than 95,000 clones, with more than 70% occurring only once. What was sequenced was PBMCs. These receptors all stem from a man between 18 and 35 years old in good health and CMV-seronegative.

This chain joins TRBV29-1 and TRBJ1-2; 8 bases are a match to TRBD1. The germline gives CDR1 SQVTM, CDR2 ANQGSEA. The CDR3 extends over 13 amino acids. J lost 2 bases, V lost 6 bases, and 5 bases had no gene match. For the CDR3, the DNA is TGCAGCGTCCCGACAGGGGCCAACTATGGCTACACCTTC. Protein sequence: CSVPTGANYGYTF.

The rearrangement joins TRBV2 to TRBJ2-2; 11 bases line up with TRBD1. The CDR3 consists of 15 residues. The junction had 11 bases not matched to a gene; V was cut back by 10 bases and J by 7 bases. Germline V gene data show CDR1 as SNHLY and CDR2 as FYNNEI. CDR3 sequence: CAIARDRGSVGELFF. The DNA of the CDR3 is TGTGCCATCGCCCGGGACAGGGGGAGTGTCGGGGAGCTGTTTTTT.

This sequence joins TRBV15 and TRBJ2-7; 8 bases map to TRBD2. This CDR3 comprises 14 residues. The junction had 2 bases not matched to a gene; V was cut back by 1 base and J by 3 bases. Germline CDR1 LNHNV, CDR2 YYDKDF (reference sequence). The CDR3 DNA sequence: TGTGCCACCAGCAGAGGCGCGGGAGGCTACGAGCAGTACTTC. This codes for CATSRGAGGYEQYF.

The chain employs TRBV29-1 and TRBJ1-2, with 8 bases that match TRBD1. The germline gives CDR1 SQVTM, CDR2 ANQGSEA. The CDR3 contains 14 residues. J gave up 8 bases and V 6 bases, and 14 bases lay outside the gene matches. CDR3 sequence: CSVHQGAGFGGYTF. In DNA, the CDR3 is TGCAGCGTGCACCAGGGGGCTGGTTTTGGGGGCTACACCTTC.

This chain joins TRBV29-1 and TRBJ1-1; weak D call: TRBD1 (5 bases). V was clipped by 6 bases and J by 3 bases, with 14 bases between them. Germline CDR1 is SQVTM and CDR2 is ANQGSEA. The CDR3 is 13 amino acids. The CDR3 DNA sequence: TGCAGCGTAGAGGGACTCGGGGACACTGAAGCTTTCTTT. Translated, it gives CSVEGLGDTEAFF.

The chain is built from TRBV6-1 and TRBJ2-7, with a weak D call TRBD2 (5 bases). Trimming left V 4 bases short and J 0 bases short, with 13 bases between. Germline lookup yields CDR1 MNHNS and CDR2 SASEGT. The CDR3 extends over 15 amino acids. The CDR3, as DNA: TGTGCCAGCAGTGCTGAGACTACCCCCTCCTACGAGCAGTACTTC. It codes for CASSAETTPSYEQYF.

This chain links TRBV2 with TRBJ2-1, with D hard to call. The length of the CDR3 is 15 residues. Germline-derived CDR1 and CDR2 are SNHLY and FYNNEI. Trimming removed 5 bases at V and 0 bases at J, with 11 bases between. The CDR3 DNA reads TGTGCCAGCAGTCTTCTAACGAGCTCCTACAATGAGCAGTTCTTC. Its translation: CASSLLTSSYNEQFF.

The rearrangement links TRBV25-1 to TRBJ2-2, with D maybe TRBD1 (6 bases). V shed 4 bases and J shed 6 bases, with 9 bases lying between them. CDR1 and CDR2 from the germline V gene are MGHDK and SYGVNS. This CDR3 has 13 amino acids. In DNA form, the CDR3 reads TGTGCCAGCAGTGGGGACATCTCCGGGGAGCTGTTTTTT. Its protein is CASSGDISGELFF. The complete variable domain, with remaining parts taken from reference TRBV25-1 and TRBJ2-2, reads EADIYQTPRYLVIGTGKKITLECSQTMGHDKMYWYQQDPGMELHLIHYSYGVNSTEKGDLSSESTVSRIRTEHFPLTLESARPSHTSQYLCASSGDISGELFFGEGSRLTVL.

This sequence joins TRBV29-1 and TRBJ2-1, with a weak D call TRBD2 (6 bases). This CDR3 is built from 18 residues. The germline V and J ends were trimmed by 7 bases and 1 base, with 26 bases remaining between them. The germline V gene encodes CDR1 SQVTM and CDR2 ANQGSEA. The CDR3 sequence: CSGDRLVAGSQSYNEQFF. Written as DNA, the CDR3 is TGCAGCGGTGACAGACTAGTTGCGGGGTCTCAATCCTACAATGAGCAGTTCTTC.

The rearrangement links TRBV7-9 to TRBJ1-4; D possibly corresponds to TRBD1 (6 bases). Germline values: CDR1 SEHNR, CDR2 FQNEAQ (reference sequence). V was clipped by 8 bases and J by 2 bases, with 15 bases between them. CDR3 length equals 15 residues. The chain's CDR3 is CASEQGPATNEKLFF. In DNA form, the CDR3 reads TGTGCCAGCGAACAGGGACCAGCGACTAATGAAAAACTGTTTTTT.

V is TRBV28 and J is TRBJ2-6; D is unclear. The germline V and J ends were trimmed by 7 bases and 2 bases, with 6 bases remaining between them. CDR3 length equals 13 residues. Germline-derived CDR1 and CDR2 are MDHEN and SYDVKM. The chain's CDR3 is CASNLPGANVLTF. The DNA for the CDR3 is TGTGCCAGCAACTTACCTGGGGCCAACGTCCTGACTTTC.

The chain is built from TRBV11-2 and TRBJ1-2; no definite D call. The CDR3 consists of 16 residues. Germline V CDR1 and CDR2: SGHAT, FQNNGV. Trimming took 5 bases from V and 2 from J, leaving 18 bases between them. The CDR3 DNA reads as TGTGCCAGCAGCAAAAGAGCGGCGGGCACCAACTATGGCTACACCTTC. Protein product: CASSKRAAGTNYGYTF.

This clone was detected only a few times. The gene calls are TRBV29-1 and TRBJ2-1; 11 nucleotides match TRBD2. There are 17 residues in the CDR3. V was pared by 4 bases and J by 0 bases, with 8 bases of the junction left unmatched. Per germline, CDR1 SQVTM and CDR2 ANQGSEA. The CDR3 sequence is CSVGGTSGTNSYNEQFF. The DNA of the CDR3 is TGCAGCGTTGGTGGGACTAGCGGAACCAACTCCTACAATGAGCAGTTCTTC.

This clone is labeled as medium-sized (0.01 to 0.1%). This chain connects TRBV5-4 to TRBJ1-1; no clear D. This CDR3 contains 16 residues. Per germline, CDR1 SGHNT and CDR2 YYREEE (reference sequence). The ends were cut back, 0 bases at V and 2 bases at J, with 14 bases in the middle. The DNA of the CDR3 is TGTGCCAGCAGCTTGGCCACCGGTACAGTCAACACTGAAGCTTTCTTT. Translating it yields CASSLATGTVNTEAFF.

This rearrangement joins TRBV5-4 to TRBJ1-1, with TRBD1 as a possible D gene (5 bases). V lost 4 bases and J lost 5, with 21 bases in between. Germline values: CDR1 SGHNT, CDR2 YYREEE (reference sequence). The CDR3 runs to 16 residues. The CDR3 spells CASSPTPDSGRTEAFF. The CDR3 region has the DNA TGTGCCAGCAGCCCCACTCCCGACAGTGGGCGGACTGAAGCTTTCTTT.

CDR3 sequence reads: CASSAESRHENGYTF. The CDR3 nucleotides are TGTGCCAGCAGTGCGGAGAGCCGGCATGAGAATGGCTACACCTTC. The genes are TRBV2 and TRBJ1-2; no definite D call. Trimming took off 4 bases at V and 6 bases at J, with 18 bases between the two ends. CDR1 and CDR2 from the germline V gene are SNHLY and FYNNEI. This CDR3 is built from 15 residues.

The V call is TRBV6-5, the J call TRBJ2-4, with D perhaps matching TRBD1 (5 bases). Trimming shortened V by 4 bases and J by 0 bases, and 13 bases separated the two germline ends. The CDR3 loop spans 16 amino acids. Germline CDR1 MNHEY, CDR2 SVGAGI. The CDR3 DNA follows: TGTGCCAGCAGTTCGACAGAACTCTTAGCCAAAAACATTCAGTACTTC. Its translation is CASSSTELLAKNIQYF.

The chain recombines TRBV7-9 with TRBJ1-1, with a weak D call TRBD1 (5 bases). The V and J ends lost 8 bases and 11 bases respectively, with 15 bases between them. The CDR3 has 11 amino acids. Per germline, CDR1 SEHNR and CDR2 FQNEAQ (reference sequence). This CDR3 is CASYSEGKAFF. The CDR3 region has the DNA TGTGCCAGCTATTCGGAGGGGAAGGCTTTCTTT.

The chain carries TRBV9 and TRBJ2-5; D is ambiguous. The germline gives CDR1 SGDLS, CDR2 YYNGEE. V lost 4 bases to trimming and J lost 5 bases, with 15 bases between them. The CDR3 is 14 residues long. The CDR3 DNA reads TGTGCCAGCAGCCCCTTTGAGCATAAGGAGACCCAGTACTTC. This encodes CASSPFEHKETQYF. The full variable domain, its missing parts supplied by reference TRBV9 and TRBJ2-5, is DSGVTQTPKHLITATGQRVTLRCSPRSGDLSVYWYQQSLDQGLQFLIQYYNGEERAKGNILERFSAQQFPDLHSELNLSSLELGDSALYFCASSPFEHKETQYFGPGTRLLVL.